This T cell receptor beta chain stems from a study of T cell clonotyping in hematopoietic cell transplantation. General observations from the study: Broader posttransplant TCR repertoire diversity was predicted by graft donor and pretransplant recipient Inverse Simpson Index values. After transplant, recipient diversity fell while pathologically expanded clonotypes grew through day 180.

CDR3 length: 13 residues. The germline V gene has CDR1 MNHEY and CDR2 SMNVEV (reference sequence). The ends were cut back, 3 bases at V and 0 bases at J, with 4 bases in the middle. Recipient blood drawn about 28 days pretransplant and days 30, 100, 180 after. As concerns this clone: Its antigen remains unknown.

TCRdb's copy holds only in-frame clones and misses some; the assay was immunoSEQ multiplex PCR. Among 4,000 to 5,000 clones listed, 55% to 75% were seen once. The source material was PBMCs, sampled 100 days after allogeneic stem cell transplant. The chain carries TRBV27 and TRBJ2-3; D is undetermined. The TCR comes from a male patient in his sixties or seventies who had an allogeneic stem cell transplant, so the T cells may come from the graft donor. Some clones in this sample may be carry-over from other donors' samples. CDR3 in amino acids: CASSLGSTDTQYF. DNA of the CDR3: TGTGCCAGCAGTTTGGGCAGCACAGATACGCAGTATTTT.